The T cell receptor beta chain under discussion was sequenced for a study of T-cell reconstitution after alpha-beta-depleted transplantation in children. The CDR3 consists of 15 residues. In germline, CDR1 is SGHRS, CDR2 YFSETQ. V lost 4 bases, J lost 4 bases, and 18 bases lay in between. It was with unique molecular identifiers that the TCRbeta library was prepared. TCRdb independently ran MiXCR on the PCR reads; one entry per CDR3 protein. This repertoire shows around 400,000 distinct CDR3 sequences, around 21% found once; its top ten account for over 3.5%. The specimen was PBMCs from the stem cell graft donor, collected from the stem cell graft. The V gene is TRBV5-1, the J gene TRBJ2-7; perhaps TRBD1 as D (6 bases). The sequence came from a human donor who donated a stem cell graft to a child with acute myeloid leukemia. The CDR3 region is CASSQNTGTLYEQYF. Here the CDR3 DNA reads TGCGCCAGCAGCCAAAACACCGGGACACTGTACGAGCAGTACTTC.